The T cell receptor (beta chain) described here comes from a study of blood T cell repertoires in COVID-19. Measured with immunoSEQ multiplex PCR; TCRdb has only the in-frame clones, and not every one. The table has about 400,000 clones, roughly nine tenths seen once. V was clipped by 6 bases and J by 3 bases, with 9 bases between them. The CDR3 is 13 amino acids. The germline V gene has CDR1 MNHEY and CDR2 SVGEGT. The specimen sequenced was PBMCs or T cells enriched from blood (not recorded which). The chain combines TRBV6-2 or TRBV6-3 with TRBJ2-1, with D unresolved. This TCR derives from a woman in her twenties or thirties who had recovered from COVID-19. The DNA for the CDR3 is TGTGCCAGCAGCCGGGCCTTCTACAATGAGCAGTTCTTC. Protein sequence: CASSRAFYNEQFF.